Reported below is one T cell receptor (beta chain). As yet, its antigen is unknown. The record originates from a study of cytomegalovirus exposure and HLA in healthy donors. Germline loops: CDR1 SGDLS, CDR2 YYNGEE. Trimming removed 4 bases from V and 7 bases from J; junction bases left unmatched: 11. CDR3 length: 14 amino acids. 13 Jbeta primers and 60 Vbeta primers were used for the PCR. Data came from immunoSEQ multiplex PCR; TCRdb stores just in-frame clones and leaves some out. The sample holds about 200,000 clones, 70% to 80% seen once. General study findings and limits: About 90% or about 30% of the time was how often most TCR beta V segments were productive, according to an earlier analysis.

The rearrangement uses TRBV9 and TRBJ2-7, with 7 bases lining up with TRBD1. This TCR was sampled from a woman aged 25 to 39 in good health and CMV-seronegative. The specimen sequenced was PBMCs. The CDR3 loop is CASSPRTGPREQYF. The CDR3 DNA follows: TGTGCCAGCAGCCCGCGGACAGGCCCAAGGGAGCAGTACTTC.